A single sample is the source of the 28 T cell receptor beta chains below, sequenced in a study of T cell repertoires in cytomegalovirus infection. TCRdb analysed the reads with MiXCR anew, one entry per CDR3 protein. The sample contains roughly 760,000 distinct CDR3 sequences, roughly a third of which appear only once. Material: PBMCs. The receptor source for this set is a human donor in good health (CMV status not recorded). Some clones in this sample may be carry-over from other donors' samples.

The genes are TRBV20-1 and TRBJ2-3; TRBD2 agrees at 7 bases. The CDR3 has 14 residues. The ends lost 0 bases at V and 4 bases at J; junction bases unmatched: 4. CDR1 and CDR2 (germline): DFQATT, SNEGSKA (reference sequence). The CDR3 is CSARDPGLPDTQYF. The CDR3 bases are TGCAGTGCTAGAGATCCGGGACTACCAGATACGCAGTATTTT.

The rearrangement joins TRBV6-1 to TRBJ2-1; no definite D call. V dropped 7 bases and J dropped 4 bases, with 20 bases sitting between them. The CDR3 is made up of 16 amino acids. Germline loops: CDR1 MNHNS, CDR2 SASEGT. The CDR3 bases are TGTGCCAGCACCCTAGTCTTTGGGCGGTCATACAATGAGCAGTTCTTC. The encoded protein is CASTLVFGRSYNEQFF.

This chain uses TRBV29-1 with TRBJ2-5, with D unclear. Germline assignment: CDR1 SQVTM and CDR2 ANQGSEA. The V and J ends lost 4 bases and 0 bases respectively, with 9 bases between them. CDR3 length: 13 residues. The CDR3 is CSVAYSYQETQYF. CDR3 nucleotides: TGCAGCGTTGCTTACAGCTACCAAGAGACCCAGTACTTC. Full variable domain (missing parts from reference TRBV29-1 and TRBJ2-5): SAVISQKPSRDICQRGTSLTIQCQVDSQVTMMFWYRQQPGQSLTLIATANQGSEATYESGFVIDKFPISRPNLTFSTLTVSNMSPEDSSIYLCSVAYSYQETQYFGPGTRLLVL.

This clonotype has more than one count but fewer than ten. V gene TRBV6-1 combines with J gene TRBJ2-1, with D unclear. Per the germline V gene, CDR1 is MNHNS and CDR2 is SASEGT. The V end was cut by 2 bases, the J end by 10 bases, with 9 bases between. The CDR3 sequence is 12 residues long. The CDR3 DNA reads TGTGCCAGCAGTGAAAGCGTAAGGGAGCAGTTCTTC. It specifies CASSESVREQFF.

This clonotype turned up a few times. The rearrangement uses TRBV7-9 and TRBJ2-5; tentative D call: TRBD2 (6 bases). V lost 5 bases, J lost 3 bases, and 13 bases lay in between. This CDR3 is built from 14 residues. Germline CDR1 SEHNR, CDR2 FQNEAQ (reference sequence). As DNA, the CDR3 is TGTGCCAGCAGCAAGGGACTCCTAGAAGAGACCCAGTACTTC. It is translated as CASSKGLLEETQYF. The complete variable domain, with remaining parts taken from reference TRBV7-9 and TRBJ2-5, reads DTGVSQNPRHKITKRGQNVTFRCDPISEHNRLYWYRQTLGQGPEFLTYFQNEAQLEKSRLLSDRFSAERPKGSFSTLEIQRTEQGDSAMYLCASSKGLLEETQYFGPGTRLLVL.

This clonotype was seen many times. This rearrangement joins TRBV28 to TRBJ2-5, with 10 positions matching TRBD2. CDR3 length equals 16 residues. The junction had 6 bases not matched to a gene; V was cut back by 3 bases and J by 2 bases. Germline V CDR1 and CDR2: MDHEN, SYDVKM. The CDR3 region has the DNA TGTGCCAGCAGTTTTTTACTAGCGGGGACACAAGAGACCCAGTACTTC. Protein: CASSFLLAGTQETQYF.

The CDR3 region is CASSLWEGQETQYF. The DNA for the CDR3 is TGTGCCAGCAGCTTATGGGAGGGGCAAGAGACCCAGTACTTC. This chain connects TRBV7-9 to TRBJ2-5; 7 bases map to TRBD2. J lost 2 bases, V lost 2 bases, and 2 bases had no gene match. Germline-derived CDR1 and CDR2 are SEHNR and FQNEAQ (reference sequence). The CDR3 consists of 14 residues.

This clonotype was recorded many times. The chain recombines TRBV7-9 with TRBJ1-3; D gene ambiguous. Germline V gene sequence: CDR1 SEHNR, CDR2 FQNEAQ (reference sequence). The CDR3 consists of 18 residues. V lost 3 bases and J 0 bases, leaving 18 bases between the germline ends. CDR3 in amino acids: CASSFFGVYGSSGNTIYF. Written as DNA, the CDR3 is TGTGCCAGCAGCTTTTTCGGGGTGTATGGCAGCTCTGGAAACACCATATATTTT.

A remark on this clonotype: One end of the junction fails to match germline, which may point to a read error. The rearrangement joins TRBV7-2 to TRBJ2-5, with 9 bases aligning to TRBD2. Germline V gives CDR1 SGHTA, CDR2 FQGNSA. The CDR3 loop spans 17 amino acids. The CDR3 protein is CARSPRGSGGLTSTPSF. The CDR3 nucleotides read TGTGCCAGAAGCCCGAGGGGGAGCGGGGGGTTAACTTCGACCCCGTCCTTC.

The J gene is TRBJ1-3, the V gene TRBV6-1; D is unresolved. Deletions cut 5 bases from V and 0 bases from J, with 14 bases between. The CDR3 is made up of 16 amino acids. The germline gives CDR1 MNHNS, CDR2 SASEGT. The CDR3 nucleotides read TGTGCCAGCAGTTACCAGGAGCCGAGCTCTGGAAACACCATATATTTT. It specifies CASSYQEPSSGNTIYF.

The sample holds one count of this clonotype. The chain joins TRBV27 to TRBJ1-2; 7 bases line up with TRBD1. The V and J ends lost 4 bases and 7 bases, in that order; junction bases with no gene match: 6. Germline V gives CDR1 MNHEY, CDR2 SMNVEV (reference sequence). The CDR3 sequence is 13 residues long. CDR3 loop: CASSSGGLSGYTF. The DNA of the CDR3 is TGTGCCAGCAGTTCAGGGGGACTATCTGGCTACACCTTC.

This clonotype was counted only a few times. The chain has TRBV6-8 and TRBJ1-3, with TRBD1 matching over 10 bases. This CDR3 contains 16 residues. The V segment lost 6 bases and the J segment 8 bases; nucleotides outside the gene matches: 13. Germline V CDR1 and CDR2: MNHGY, SAAAGT. The CDR3, as DNA: TGTGCCAGCAGCAACCTACCGGGACAGGGGCACGACACCATATATTTT. Translated: CASSNLPGQGHDTIYF.

This clonotype was seen a few times. V and J are TRBV19 and TRBJ2-1; 11 bases align to TRBD2. Germline CDR1 is LNHDA and CDR2 is SQIVND (reference sequence). The CDR3 loop spans 17 amino acids. The V gene end was trimmed by 5 bases and the J gene end by 2 bases; junction bases not matched to a gene: 8. CDR3 residues: CASSLDSGGEAYNEQFF. The DNA of the CDR3 is TGTGCCAGTAGTCTGGATAGCGGGGGGGAAGCCTACAATGAGCAGTTCTTC.

The table lists this clonotype with many counts. This chain joins TRBV7-2 and TRBJ2-7; 13 bases line up with TRBD2. The CDR3 runs 18 residues. Germline lookup yields CDR1 SGHTA and CDR2 FQGNSA. Losses at the gene ends were 4 bases for V and 4 bases for J; bases not matched to a gene: 13. The CDR3, as DNA: TGTGCCAGCAGCTCGAGGGCCGGGACTAGCGGGATGGTGTACGAGCAGTACTTC. Translating gives CASSSRAGTSGMVYEQYF.

The chain combines TRBV6-1 with TRBJ2-5; D might be TRBD2 (5 bases). In germline, CDR1 is MNHNS, CDR2 SASEGT. Trimming took 2 bases from V and 6 from J, leaving 13 bases between them. This CDR3 region has 14 residues. The CDR3 loop is CASSETGIRQTQYF. The CDR3 nucleotides read TGTGCCAGCAGTGAAACCGGGATCAGGCAGACCCAGTACTTC.

This rearrangement joins TRBV27 to TRBJ1-2, with unresolved D. Per the germline V gene, CDR1 is MNHEY and CDR2 is SMNVEV (reference sequence). The length of the CDR3 is 13 residues. The V end lost 4 bases, the J end lost 5 bases, and 11 bases lay between the germline ends. CDR3 DNA: TGTGCCAGCAGTTCCCTCGATGGGTATGGCTACACCTTC. Amino acids: CASSSLDGYGYTF.

About this clonotype: This may stem from a read error, because a much larger clone lies one nucleotide away. The chain uses TRBV19 and TRBJ2-6; 7 bases fit TRBD1. CDR1 and CDR2 from the germline V gene are LNHDA and SQIVND (reference sequence). The CDR3 spans 19 residues. The J segment lost 2 bases and the V segment lost 7 bases, leaving 17 bases of the junction unmatched. The DNA of the CDR3 is TGTGCCAGTACCCGACGCGGACAGGTGTTACTGCCTGGGGCCAACGTCCTGACTTTC. This encodes CASTRRGQVLLPGANVLTF.

This clonotype has at least ten counts. The chain joins TRBV7-2 to TRBJ2-7; maybe TRBD2 (5 bases). V was cut by 1 base and J by 3 bases, with 13 bases left in between. This CDR3 spans 15 amino acids. Germline CDR1 SGHTA, CDR2 FQGNSA. CDR3 residues: CASSLVLERNYEQYF. DNA for the CDR3: TGTGCCAGCAGCTTAGTCTTGGAGCGGAACTACGAGCAGTACTTC.

The chain combines TRBV6-1 with TRBJ2-1, with D perhaps TRBD1 (6 bases). The germline gives CDR1 MNHNS, CDR2 SASEGT. This CDR3 spans 15 amino acids. V was shortened by 5 bases and J by 0 bases, with 11 bases between the two germline ends. CDR3 residues: CASSQGRGSYNEQFF. CDR3 nucleotide sequence: TGTGCCAGCAGTCAAGGCAGGGGCTCCTACAATGAGCAGTTCTTC.

At least ten counts were recorded for this clonotype. This rearrangement joins TRBV7-8 to TRBJ1-1; unclear D gene. The germline V gene has CDR1 SGHVS and CDR2 FQNEAQ. The CDR3 is made up of 12 amino acids. V gave up 5 bases and J gave up 7 bases, with 11 bases separating them. The CDR3 nucleotides read TGTGCCAGCAGCCCCTCAGGACTTGAAGCTTTCTTT. Translating it yields CASSPSGLEAFF.

This clonotype showed up many times. V and J are TRBV7-2 and TRBJ2-1; 7 nucleotides match TRBD1. The CDR3 runs 12 residues. The V segment lost 3 bases and the J segment 13 bases; nucleotides outside the gene matches: 6. Germline lookup yields CDR1 SGHTA and CDR2 FQGNSA. CDR3 nucleotides: TGTGCCAGCAGCTTGAACCGGGACAGACAGTTCTTC. Translating gives CASSLNRDRQFF.

In this sample, this clonotype turned up a few times. V usage is TRBV6-1 and J usage is TRBJ2-1; the D gene is possibly TRBD2 (6 bases). The CDR3 length is 15 residues. V lost 0 bases and J lost 2, with 8 bases in between. The germline CDR1 and CDR2 sequences are MNHNS and SASEGT. In nucleotides, the CDR3 is TGTGCCAGCAGTGAAGCTGCGGGAACCTACAATGAGCAGTTCTTC. Its protein product is CASSEAAGTYNEQFF.

This clonotype was detected many times. This rearrangement joins TRBV7-2 to TRBJ2-1, with a tentative D call TRBD2 (5 bases). The V end was cut by 6 bases, the J end by 4 bases, with 16 bases between. Germline assignment: CDR1 SGHTA and CDR2 FQGNSA. CDR3 length: 15 amino acids. The CDR3 reads CASRVSSVGYNEQFF. In DNA, the CDR3 is TGTGCCAGCAGGGTGAGTAGCGTTGGATACAATGAGCAGTTCTTC.

The chain has TRBV7-2 and TRBJ2-5; no definite D call. The V gene lost 3 bases and the J gene lost 4 bases, with 9 bases spanning the gap. Per germline, CDR1 SGHTA and CDR2 FQGNSA. CDR3 length: 13 residues. CDR3: CASSFPAPETQYF. DNA for the CDR3: TGTGCCAGCAGCTTCCCAGCCCCAGAGACCCAGTACTTC.

This clonotype was seen only a few times. CDR3 in DNA: TGTGCCAGCAGTTACTTCGGACAGGGGCGGGGGAACACTGAAGCTTTCTTT. This sequence encodes CASSYFGQGRGNTEAFF. This rearrangement joins TRBV6-5 to TRBJ1-1, with 9 bases matching TRBD1. Germline CDR1 MNHEY, CDR2 SVGAGI. This CDR3 spans 17 amino acids. V shed 1 base, J shed 1 base, and the junction held 7 bases outside the gene matches.

This clonotype was counted between two and nine times. The CDR3 nucleotides are TGCAGTGCTTCGGGACAGGGGGATCAGCCCCAGCATTTT. Its translation: CSASGQGDQPQHF. The chain has TRBV20-1 and TRBJ1-5; 11 bases agree with TRBD1. The CDR3 has 13 residues. The junction had 2 bases not matched to a gene; V was cut back by 5 bases and J by 5 bases. Germline lookup yields CDR1 DFQATT and CDR2 SNEGSKA (reference sequence).

In its sample, this clonotype was seen a few times. DNA for the CDR3: TGTGCCAGCAGCAATTTACCTGAACAGGGACTAGAACTATACAATGAGCAGTTCTTC. It encodes CASSNLPEQGLELYNEQFF. The chain recombines TRBV28 with TRBJ2-1; 8 nucleotides match TRBD2. Looked up from germline, CDR1 is MDHEN and CDR2 is SYDVKM. The ends lost 6 bases at V and 4 bases at J; junction bases unmatched: 20. There are 19 residues in the CDR3.

The V call is TRBV29-1, the J call TRBJ2-5; D unclear. V lost 3 bases and J lost 5, with 7 bases in between. The CDR3 length is 11 residues. CDR1 is SQVTM, CDR2 ANQGSEA, per germline. The CDR3 DNA reads as TGCAGCGTTGACCTCTTGGAGACCCAGTACTTC. It is translated as CSVDLLETQYF.